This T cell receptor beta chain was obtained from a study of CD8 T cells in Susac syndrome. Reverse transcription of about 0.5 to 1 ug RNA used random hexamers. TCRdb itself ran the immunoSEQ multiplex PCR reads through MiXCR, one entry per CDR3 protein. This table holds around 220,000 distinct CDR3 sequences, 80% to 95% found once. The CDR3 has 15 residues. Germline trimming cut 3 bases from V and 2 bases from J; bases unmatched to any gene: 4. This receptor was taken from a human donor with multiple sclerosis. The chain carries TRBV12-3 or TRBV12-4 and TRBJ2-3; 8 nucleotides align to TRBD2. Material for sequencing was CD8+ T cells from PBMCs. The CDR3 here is CASSFSTSVTDTQYF. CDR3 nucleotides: TGTGCCAGCAGTTTCTCGACTAGCGTCACAGATACGCAGTATTTT.